What follows is one T cell receptor beta chain and its context. This sample is drawn from a study of blood T cell repertoires in COVID-19. Study-level information: PBMCs, B-cell-depleted T cells, or T cells were the source of the cDNA or gDNA that made up the material.

Authors' analysis steps: Reference gene primer amplification in the assay estimated nucleated cell counts. Assay: immunoSEQ multiplex PCR; the TCRdb copy retains only in-frame clones and omits some. V and J calls and clone size are copied from that table; D and trimming were computed from the DNA. The table shows around 43,000 clones, with more than 75% occurring only once. Trimming cost V 4 bases and J 5 bases; bases outside gene matches: 3. This CDR3 has 13 residues. In germline, CDR1 is SNHLY, CDR2 FYNNEI. V gene TRBV2 combines with J gene TRBJ1-2; 8 bases are shared with TRBD1. Source material: peripheral blood. The receptor was derived from a man between 65 and 85 years old with acute or convalescent COVID-19. CDR3 bases: TGTGCCAGCAGTGCAGGGGGCGGTTATGGCTACACCTTC. Its protein is CASSAGGGYGYTF.